This TCR beta chain stems from a study of Ad26.COV2.S vaccination and SARS-CoV-2 variants. For the study at large: Participants got Ad26.COV2.S intramuscularly, once or twice 56 days apart.

The data were produced by immunoSEQ multiplex PCR, yet TCRdb's version contains in-frame clones alone and is incomplete. The sample contains 350,000 to 600,000 clones, 80% to 90% of which appear only once. The CDR3 is 16 residues long. Germline V lookup: CDR1 MNHNY, CDR2 SVGAGI (reference sequence). V lost 5 bases, J lost 6 bases, and 19 bases lay in between. Regarding the study as a whole: The TCR breadth and depth analyses may have understated or missed part of the total T cell responses. Reportedly, spike-specific CD8+ and CD4+ T cell responses achieved substantial breadth once vaccination had taken place.

Regarding this clone: The target antigen is unknown.

The treatment: around 19 received Ad26.COV2.S at low or high dose, single or two shots; about 5 received placebo; per-sample allocation not given. The investigators took samples on day 63 after the first vaccine or placebo injection. The donor was a Boston adult aged 18-55 years. The source of this sequence is a person between 18 and 65 years old who received the Ad26.COV2.S COVID-19 vaccine or a placebo. V gene TRBV6-6 combines with J gene TRBJ2-2, with unresolved D. The sample was peripheral blood, taken in a trial of Ad26.COV2.S vaccine versus placebo. The CDR3 here is CASSPPGALVAGELFF. The CDR3 nucleotides read TGTGCCAGCAGTCCACCCGGCGCGCTAGTTGCCGGGGAGCTGTTTTTT.